This paragraph covers one T cell receptor (beta chain) sequence. What it binds is unknown. Measured with immunoSEQ multiplex PCR; TCRdb has only the in-frame clones, and not every one. The sample includes roughly 140,000 clones, approximately 91% of them seen just once. V gave up 4 bases and J gave up 2 bases, with 14 bases separating them. Per the germline V gene, CDR1 is MNHEY and CDR2 is SMNVEV (reference sequence). The CDR3 spans 15 residues. These data are taken from a study of cytomegalovirus exposure and HLA in healthy donors. Whole-study findings and limits: It was found in a later analysis that first-cohort TCR clusters tended to co-occur in the 100 to 150 validation repertoires. Some TCR beta chains (164 of them) were listed as cytomegalovirus-associated.

This TCR came from a young man in good health and CMV-seronegative. The V call is TRBV27, the J call TRBJ2-5; the D gene is possibly TRBD2 (6 bases). Sequencing input: PBMCs. The CDR3 DNA is TGTGCCAGCAGTTCGAAGCGGGTACGACAAGAGACCCAGTACTTC. This codes for CASSSKRVRQETQYF.